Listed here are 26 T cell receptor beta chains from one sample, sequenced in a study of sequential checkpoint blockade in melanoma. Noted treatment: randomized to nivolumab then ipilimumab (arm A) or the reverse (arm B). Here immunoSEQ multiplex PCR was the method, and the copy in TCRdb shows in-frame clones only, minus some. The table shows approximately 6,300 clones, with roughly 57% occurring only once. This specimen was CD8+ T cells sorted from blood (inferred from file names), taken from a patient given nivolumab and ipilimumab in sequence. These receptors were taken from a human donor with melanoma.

The CDR3 DNA is TGCAGCGTTGAAGCTTCAACAGGGGGTTCTCGTTACGAGCAGTACTTC. Residues: CSVEASTGGSRYEQYF. The chain combines TRBV29-1 with TRBJ2-7; 8 bases are shared with TRBD1. CDR3 length: 16 residues. The V and J ends lost 1 base and 4 bases, in that order; junction bases with no gene match: 12. In germline, CDR1 is SQVTM, CDR2 ANQGSEA.

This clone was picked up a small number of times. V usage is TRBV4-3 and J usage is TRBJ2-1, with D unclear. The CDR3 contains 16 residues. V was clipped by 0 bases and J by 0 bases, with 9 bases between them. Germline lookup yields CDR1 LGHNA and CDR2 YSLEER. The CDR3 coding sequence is TGCGCCAGCAGCCAAGATCTGTCTAGCTCCTACAATGAGCAGTTCTTC. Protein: CASSQDLSSSYNEQFF.

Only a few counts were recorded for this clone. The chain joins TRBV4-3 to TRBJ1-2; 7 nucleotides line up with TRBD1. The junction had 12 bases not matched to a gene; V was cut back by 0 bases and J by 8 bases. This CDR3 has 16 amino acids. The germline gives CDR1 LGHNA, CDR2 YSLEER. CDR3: CASSQDSRTGLRGYTF. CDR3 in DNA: TGCGCCAGCAGCCAAGACAGCCGGACAGGCTTGAGGGGCTACACCTTC.

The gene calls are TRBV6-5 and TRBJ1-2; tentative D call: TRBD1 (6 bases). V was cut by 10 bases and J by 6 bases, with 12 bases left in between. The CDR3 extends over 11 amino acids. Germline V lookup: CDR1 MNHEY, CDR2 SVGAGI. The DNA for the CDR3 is TGTGCCACCGACCAGGGGAATGGCTACACCTTC. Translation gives CATDQGNGYTF.

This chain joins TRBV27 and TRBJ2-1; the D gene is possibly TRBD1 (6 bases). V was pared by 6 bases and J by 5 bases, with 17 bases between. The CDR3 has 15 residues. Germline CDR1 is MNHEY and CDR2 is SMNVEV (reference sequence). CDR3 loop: CASSPTGRGDNEQFF. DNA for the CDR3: TGTGCCAGCAGCCCAACGGGCAGGGGCGACAATGAGCAGTTCTTC.

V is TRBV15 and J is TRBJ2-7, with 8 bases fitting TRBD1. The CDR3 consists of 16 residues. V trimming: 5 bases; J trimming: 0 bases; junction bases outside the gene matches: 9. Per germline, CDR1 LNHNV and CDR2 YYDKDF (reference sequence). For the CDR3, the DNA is TGTGCCACCAGCGGCTCTGGACAGGGCAGCTCCTACGAGCAGTACTTC. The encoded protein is CATSGSGQGSSYEQYF.

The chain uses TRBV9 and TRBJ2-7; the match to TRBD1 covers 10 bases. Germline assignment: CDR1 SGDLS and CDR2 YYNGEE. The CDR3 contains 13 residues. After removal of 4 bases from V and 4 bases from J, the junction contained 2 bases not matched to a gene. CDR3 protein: CASSWTGGYEQYF. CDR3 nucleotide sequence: TGTGCCAGCAGCTGGACAGGGGGGTACGAGCAGTACTTC.

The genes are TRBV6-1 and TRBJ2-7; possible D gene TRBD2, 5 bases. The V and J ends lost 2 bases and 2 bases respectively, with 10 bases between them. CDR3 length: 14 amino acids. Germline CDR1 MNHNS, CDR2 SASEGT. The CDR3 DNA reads TGTGCCAGCAGTGAAAAGGACTTACCCTACGAGCAGTACTTC. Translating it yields CASSEKDLPYEQYF.

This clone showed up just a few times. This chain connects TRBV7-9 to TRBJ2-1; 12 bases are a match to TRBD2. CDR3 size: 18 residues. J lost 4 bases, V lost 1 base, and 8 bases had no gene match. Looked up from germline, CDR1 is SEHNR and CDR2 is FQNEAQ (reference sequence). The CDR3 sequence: CASSLGGASGGGYNEQFF. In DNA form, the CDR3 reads TGTGCCAGCAGCTTAGGAGGAGCTAGCGGGGGGGGTTACAATGAGCAGTTCTTC. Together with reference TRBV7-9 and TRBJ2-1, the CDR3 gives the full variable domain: DTGVSQNPRHKITKRGQNVTFRCDPISEHNRLYWYRQTLGQGPEFLTYFQNEAQLEKSRLLSDRFSAERPKGSFSTLEIQRTEQGDSAMYLCASSLGGASGGGYNEQFFGPGTRLTVL.

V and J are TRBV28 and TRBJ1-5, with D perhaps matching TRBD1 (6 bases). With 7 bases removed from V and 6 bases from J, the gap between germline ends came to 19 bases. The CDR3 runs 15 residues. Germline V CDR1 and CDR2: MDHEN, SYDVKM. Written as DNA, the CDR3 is TGTGCCAGCACCTTGATCAGGGGTGGAGGTCAGCCCCAGCATTTT. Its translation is CASTLIRGGGQPQHF.

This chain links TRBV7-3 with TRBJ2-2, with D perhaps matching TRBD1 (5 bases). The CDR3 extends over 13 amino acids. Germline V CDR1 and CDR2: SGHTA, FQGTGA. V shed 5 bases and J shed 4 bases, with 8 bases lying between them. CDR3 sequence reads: CASSAGLTGELFF. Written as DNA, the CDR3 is TGTGCCAGCAGCGCAGGGCTCACCGGGGAGCTGTTTTTT.

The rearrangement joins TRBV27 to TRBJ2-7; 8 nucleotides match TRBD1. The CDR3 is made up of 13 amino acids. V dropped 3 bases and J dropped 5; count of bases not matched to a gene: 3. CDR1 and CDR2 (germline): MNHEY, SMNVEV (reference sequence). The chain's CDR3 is CASSFQGANEQYF. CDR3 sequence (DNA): TGTGCCAGCAGTTTTCAGGGGGCAAACGAGCAGTACTTC.

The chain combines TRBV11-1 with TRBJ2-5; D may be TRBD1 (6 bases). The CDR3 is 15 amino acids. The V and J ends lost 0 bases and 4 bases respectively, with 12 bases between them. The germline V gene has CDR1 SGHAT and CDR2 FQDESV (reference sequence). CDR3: CASSLAHRDGETQYF. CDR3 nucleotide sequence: TGTGCCAGCAGCTTAGCGCACAGGGATGGAGAGACCCAGTACTTC.

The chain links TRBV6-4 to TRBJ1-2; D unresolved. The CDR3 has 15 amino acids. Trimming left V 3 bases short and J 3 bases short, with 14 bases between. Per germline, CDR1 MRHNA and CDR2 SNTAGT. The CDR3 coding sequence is TGTGCCAGCAGTGAGCAGGAGGGTTGGGACTATGGCTACACCTTC. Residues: CASSEQEGWDYGYTF.

CDR3: CATSRDGGVQGNQPQHF. CDR3 nucleotides: TGTGCCACCAGCAGAGATGGCGGGGTTCAAGGCAATCAGCCCCAGCATTTT. This chain uses TRBV15 with TRBJ1-5, with unresolved D. Germline CDR1 is LNHNV and CDR2 is YYDKDF (reference sequence). The CDR3 is 17 amino acids. Trimming removed 0 bases at V and 2 bases at J, with 14 bases between.

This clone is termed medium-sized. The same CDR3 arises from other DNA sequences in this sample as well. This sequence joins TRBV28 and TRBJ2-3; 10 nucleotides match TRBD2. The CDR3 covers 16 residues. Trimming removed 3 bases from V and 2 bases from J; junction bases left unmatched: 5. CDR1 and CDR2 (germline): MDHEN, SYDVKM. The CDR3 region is CASSFPLAGFTDTQYF. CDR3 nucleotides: TGTGCCAGCAGTTTTCCACTAGCGGGGTTCACAGATACGCAGTATTTT.

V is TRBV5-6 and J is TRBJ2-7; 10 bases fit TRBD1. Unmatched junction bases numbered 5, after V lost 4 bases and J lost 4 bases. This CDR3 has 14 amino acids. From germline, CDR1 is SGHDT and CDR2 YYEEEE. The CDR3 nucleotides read TGTGCCAGCAGCGCCGGACAGGGGGTATACGAGCAGTACTTC. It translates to CASSAGQGVYEQYF.

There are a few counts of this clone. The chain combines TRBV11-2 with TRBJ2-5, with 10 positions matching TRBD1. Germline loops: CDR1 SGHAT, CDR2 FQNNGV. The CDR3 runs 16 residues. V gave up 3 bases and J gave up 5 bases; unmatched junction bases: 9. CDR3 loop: CASSFWGTGVRETQYF. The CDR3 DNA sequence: TGTGCCAGCAGCTTCTGGGGGACAGGGGTCCGCGAGACCCAGTACTTC.

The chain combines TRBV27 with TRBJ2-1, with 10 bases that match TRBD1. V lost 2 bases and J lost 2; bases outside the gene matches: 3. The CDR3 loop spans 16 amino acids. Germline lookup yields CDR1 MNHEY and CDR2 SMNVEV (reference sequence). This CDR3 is CASSLGGQGPYNEQFF. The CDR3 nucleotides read TGTGCCAGCAGTTTAGGGGGACAGGGGCCCTACAATGAGCAGTTCTTC.

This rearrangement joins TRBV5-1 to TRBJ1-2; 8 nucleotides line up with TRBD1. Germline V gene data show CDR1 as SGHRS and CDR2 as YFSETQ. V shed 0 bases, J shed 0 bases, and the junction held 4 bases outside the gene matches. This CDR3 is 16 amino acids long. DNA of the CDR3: TGCGCCAGCAGCTTGGGAGTGACAGGGGCTAACTATGGCTACACCTTC. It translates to CASSLGVTGANYGYTF.

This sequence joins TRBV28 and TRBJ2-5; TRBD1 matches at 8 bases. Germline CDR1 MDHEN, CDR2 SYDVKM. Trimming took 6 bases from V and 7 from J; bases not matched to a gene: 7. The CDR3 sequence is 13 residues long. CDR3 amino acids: CASRLRTGWTQYF. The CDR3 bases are TGTGCCAGCAGACTTAGGACAGGGTGGACCCAGTACTTC.

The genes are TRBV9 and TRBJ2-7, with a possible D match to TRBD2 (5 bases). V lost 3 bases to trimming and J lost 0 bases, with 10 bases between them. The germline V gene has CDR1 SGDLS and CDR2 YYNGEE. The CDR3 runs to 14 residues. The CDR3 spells CASSAGGSSYEQYF. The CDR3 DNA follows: TGTGCCAGCAGCGCCGGAGGATCCTCCTACGAGCAGTACTTC.

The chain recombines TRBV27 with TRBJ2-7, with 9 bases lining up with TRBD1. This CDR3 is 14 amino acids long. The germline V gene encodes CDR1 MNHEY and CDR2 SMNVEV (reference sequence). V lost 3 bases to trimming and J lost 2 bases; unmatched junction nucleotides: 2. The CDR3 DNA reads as TGTGCCAGCAGTTTCGGGACAGGGCCCTACGAGCAGTACTTC. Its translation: CASSFGTGPYEQYF.

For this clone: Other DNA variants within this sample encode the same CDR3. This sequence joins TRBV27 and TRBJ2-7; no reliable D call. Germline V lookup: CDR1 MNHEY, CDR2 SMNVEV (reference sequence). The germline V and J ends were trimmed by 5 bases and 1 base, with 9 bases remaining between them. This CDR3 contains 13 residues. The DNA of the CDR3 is TGTGCCAGCAGTCTCGGTGCGTCCTACGAGCAGTACTTC. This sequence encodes CASSLGASYEQYF.

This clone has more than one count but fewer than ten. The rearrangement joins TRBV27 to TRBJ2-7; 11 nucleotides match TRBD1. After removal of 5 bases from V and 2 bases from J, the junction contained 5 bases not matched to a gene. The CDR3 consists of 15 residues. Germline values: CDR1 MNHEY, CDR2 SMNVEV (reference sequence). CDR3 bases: TGTGCCAGCAGTACGGGACAGGGGGGCCCCTACGAGCAGTACTTC. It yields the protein CASSTGQGGPYEQYF.

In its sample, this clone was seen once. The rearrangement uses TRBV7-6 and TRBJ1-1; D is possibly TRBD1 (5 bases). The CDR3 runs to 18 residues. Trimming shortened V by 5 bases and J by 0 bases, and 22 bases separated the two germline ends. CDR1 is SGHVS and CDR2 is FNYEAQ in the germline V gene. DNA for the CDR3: TGTGCCAGCAGCCCACTAAAGGCAGCAGGGCCCTTGAACACTGAAGCTTTCTTT. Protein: CASSPLKAAGPLNTEAFF.